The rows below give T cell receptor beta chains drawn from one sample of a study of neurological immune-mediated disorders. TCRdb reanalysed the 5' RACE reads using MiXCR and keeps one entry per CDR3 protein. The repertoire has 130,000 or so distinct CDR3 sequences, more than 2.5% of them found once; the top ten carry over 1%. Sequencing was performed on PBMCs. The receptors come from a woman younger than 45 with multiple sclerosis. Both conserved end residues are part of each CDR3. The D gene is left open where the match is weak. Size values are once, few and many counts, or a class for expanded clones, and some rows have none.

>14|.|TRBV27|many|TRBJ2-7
TGTGCCAGCAACTCAAAGGGGGGCTACAGCGAGCAGTACTTC
CASNSKGGYSEQYF
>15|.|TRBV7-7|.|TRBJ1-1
TGTGCCAGCAGCTCCCCTATTAAGGCGAACACTGAAGCTTTCTTT
CASSSPIKANTEAFF
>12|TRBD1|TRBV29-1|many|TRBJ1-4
TGCAGCGTTTTACCACAGGGGGAAAAACTGTTTTTT
CSVLPQGEKLFF
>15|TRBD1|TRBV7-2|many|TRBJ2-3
TGTGCCAGCAGCTTAGTAGCAGGGGGCGAAGTATCGCAGTATTTT
CASSLVAGGEVSQYF
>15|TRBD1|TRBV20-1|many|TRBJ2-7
TGCAGTGCTAAAATTCCGGGACAGGGCAACGGCGAGCAGTACTTC
CSAKIPGQGNGEQYF
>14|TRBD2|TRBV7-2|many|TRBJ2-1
TGTGCCAGCAGCCCGCCTAGCGGGAGCAATGAGCAGTTCTTC
CASSPPSGSNEQFF
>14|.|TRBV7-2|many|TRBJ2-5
TGTGCCAGCAGCTTAAGCAGGCCTGAGGGGACCCAGTACTTC
CASSLSRPEGTQYF
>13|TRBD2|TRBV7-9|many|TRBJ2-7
TGTGCCAGTTGGGGAGGGGAGTCCTACGAGCAGTACTTC
CASWGGESYEQYF
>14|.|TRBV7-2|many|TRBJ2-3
TGTGCCAGCAGCTTGACATCAGGGACAGATACGCAGTATTTT
CASSLTSGTDTQYF
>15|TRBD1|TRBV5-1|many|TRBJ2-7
TGCGCCAGCAGGCTACGAGGACAGGGGGTCGACGAGCAGTACTTC
CASRLRGQGVDEQYF
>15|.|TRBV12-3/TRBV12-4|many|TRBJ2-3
TGTGCCAGCAGTTCGGACCCTAGGACAGTAGATACGCAGTATTTT
CASSSDPRTVDTQYF
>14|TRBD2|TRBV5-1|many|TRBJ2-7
TGCGCCAGCAGCTTTGAGAAGCGGGGATACGAGCAGTACTTC
CASSFEKRGYEQYF
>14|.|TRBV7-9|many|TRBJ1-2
TGTGCCAGCAGCTTAAATCCCTTGGAAGATGGCTACACCTTC
CASSLNPLEDGYTF
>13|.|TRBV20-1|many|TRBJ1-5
TGCAGTGCCGGCACAAAGAGCAATCAGCCCCAGCATTTT
CSAGTKSNQPQHF
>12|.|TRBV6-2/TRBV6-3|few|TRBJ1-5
TGTGCCAGCAGTTTACCTTTACAGCCCCAGCATTTT
CASSLPLQPQHF
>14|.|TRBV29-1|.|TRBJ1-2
TGCAGCGTTGTGGGCAGCCAGATGGACTATGGCTACACCTTC
CSVVGSQMDYGYTF
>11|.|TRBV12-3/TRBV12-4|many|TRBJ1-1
TGTGCCAGCAGTTCGGGGGCTGAAGCTTTCTTT
CASSSGAEAFF
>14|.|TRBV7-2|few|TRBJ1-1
TGTGCCAGCAGCCGTCGTACAGGAAACACTGAAGCTTTCTTT
CASSRRTGNTEAFF
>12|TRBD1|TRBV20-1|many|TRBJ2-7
TGCAGTGCTAGGGGGACAGCTAGGGAGCAGTACTTC
CSARGTAREQYF
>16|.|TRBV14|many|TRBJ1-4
TGTGCCAGCAGCCAGTCCGGGGGATCAACTAATGAAAAACTGTTTTTT
CASSQSGGSTNEKLFF
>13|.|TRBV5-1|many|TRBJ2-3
TGCGCCAGCAGCTTTACCTTTACAGATACGCAGTATTTT
CASSFTFTDTQYF
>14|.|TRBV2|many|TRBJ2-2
TGTGCCAGCAGCACGAGCGGTACCGCCGGGGAGCTGTTTTTT
CASSTSGTAGELFF
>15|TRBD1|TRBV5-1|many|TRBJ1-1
TGCGCCAGCAGCTTGGGGGACAGCGGTTACACTGAAGCTTTCTTT
CASSLGDSGYTEAFF
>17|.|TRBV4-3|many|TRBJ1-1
TGCGCCAGCAGCCAACTAACGGAGATCACTAGAAACACTGAAGCTTTCTTT
CASSQLTEITRNTEAFF
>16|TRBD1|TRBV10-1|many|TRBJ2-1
TGCGCCAGCAGTTCCCCCACCGGGACAGGGGGCATTGAGCAGTTCTTC
CASSSPTGTGGIEQFF
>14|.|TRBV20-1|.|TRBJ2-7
TGCAGTGCCATCCGGGACTCTCGCTCCTACGAGCAGTACTTC
CSAIRDSRSYEQYF
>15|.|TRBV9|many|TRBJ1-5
TGTGCCAGCAGCGTAGAAGGGGGGCTGGGTCAGCCCCAGCATTTT
CASSVEGGLGQPQHF
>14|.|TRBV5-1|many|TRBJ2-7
TGCGCCAGCAGCCTCGTAGGGAATACCTACGAGCAGTACTTC
CASSLVGNTYEQYF
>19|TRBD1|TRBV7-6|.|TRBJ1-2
TGTGCCAGCAGCTTAGTCGGGGGACAGGGGATCGGGACGGGCTATGGCTACACCTTC
CASSLVGGQGIGTGYGYTF
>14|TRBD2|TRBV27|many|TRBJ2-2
TGTGCCACCGGGGGGGCCGGGAACGTCGGGGAGCTGTTTTTT
CATGGAGNVGELFF
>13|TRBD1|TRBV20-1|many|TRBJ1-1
TGCAGTACCCCCGGGACAGTGAACACTGAAGCTTTCTTT
CSTPGTVNTEAFF
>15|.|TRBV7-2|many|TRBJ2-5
TGTGCCAGCAGCTTAGTCGGACAGCTAGGAGAGACCCAGTACTTC
CASSLVGQLGETQYF
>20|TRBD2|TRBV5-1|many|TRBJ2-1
TGCGCCAGCAGCCTGGTAGGAGGCGGGGGGGCTACACTCTCCTACAATGAGCAGTTCTTC
CASSLVGGGGATLSYNEQFF
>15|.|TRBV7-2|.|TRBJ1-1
TGTGCCAGCAGCTTAGGATCGGGGACGAACACTGAAGCTTTCTTT
CASSLGSGTNTEAFF
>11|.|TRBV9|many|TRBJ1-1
TGTGCCAGCAGCGTCCCCCCTGAAGCTTTCTTT
CASSVPPEAFF
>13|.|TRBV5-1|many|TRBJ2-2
TGCGCCAGCAGCTTGGCAGGTCCCGGGGAGCTGTTTTTT
CASSLAGPGELFF
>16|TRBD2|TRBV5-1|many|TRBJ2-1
TGCGCCAGCAGCCCGGGAGGTCTAGCCCCTTGGTATGAGCAGTTCTTC
CASSPGGLAPWYEQFF
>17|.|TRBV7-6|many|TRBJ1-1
TGTGCCAGCAGCCGAAGCCTAAATAAGGGCGAGGACACTGAAGCTTTCTTT
CASSRSLNKGEDTEAFF
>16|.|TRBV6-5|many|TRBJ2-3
TGTGCCAGCAGTCCACAGCGCGGAGGGAGGTCCGATACGCAGTATTTT
CASSPQRGGRSDTQYF
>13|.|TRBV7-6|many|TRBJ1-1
TGTGCCAGCAGCTTAGGCCAGGTCACTGAAGCTTTCTTT
CASSLGQVTEAFF
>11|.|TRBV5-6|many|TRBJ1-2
TGTGCCAGCTCCGCCGGGGGAGAATACACCTTC
CASSAGGEYTF
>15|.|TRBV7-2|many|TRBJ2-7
TGTGCCAGCAGCTTAGTCCCTAGTGGGGCGTACGAGCAGTACTTC
CASSLVPSGAYEQYF
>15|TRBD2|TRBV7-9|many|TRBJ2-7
TGTGCCAGCAGCTTACTACTAGCGGGAAGAAACGAGCAGTACTTC
CASSLLLAGRNEQYF
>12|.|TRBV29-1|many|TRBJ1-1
TGCAGCGATCCCGGGACGTTCCCTGAAGCTTTCTTT
CSDPGTFPEAFF
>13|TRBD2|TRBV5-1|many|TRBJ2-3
TGCGCCAGCAGCTGGACTAGCGGGGAGACGCAGTATTTT
CASSWTSGETQYF
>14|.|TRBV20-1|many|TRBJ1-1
TGCAGTGCTACCCGGAGCCGGGCGGGCGGGGAAGCTTTCTTT
CSATRSRAGGEAFF
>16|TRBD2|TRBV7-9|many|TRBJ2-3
TGTGCCAGCAGTCGGCTAGCGGGCGGATACACAGATACGCAGTATTTT
CASSRLAGGYTDTQYF